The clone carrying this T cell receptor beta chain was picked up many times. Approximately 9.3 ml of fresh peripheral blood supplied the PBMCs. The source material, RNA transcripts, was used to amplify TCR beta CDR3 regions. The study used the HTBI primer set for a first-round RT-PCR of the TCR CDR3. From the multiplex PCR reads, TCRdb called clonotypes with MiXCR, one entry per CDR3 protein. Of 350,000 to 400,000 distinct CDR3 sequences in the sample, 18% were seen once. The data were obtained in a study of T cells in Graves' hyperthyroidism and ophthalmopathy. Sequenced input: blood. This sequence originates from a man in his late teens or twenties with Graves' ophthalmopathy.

The CDR3 here is CASSGGGGRLFEQYF. The CDR3 DNA reads TGTGCCAGCAGCGGGGGAGGGGGGCGTTTGTTCGAGCAGTACTTC. The chain is built from TRBV7-6 and TRBJ2-7; tentative D call: TRBD2 (7 bases). Trimming shortened V by 5 bases and J by 6 bases, and 20 bases separated the two germline ends. CDR3 length equals 15 residues. Germline V gene data show CDR1 as SGHVS and CDR2 as FNYEAQ.